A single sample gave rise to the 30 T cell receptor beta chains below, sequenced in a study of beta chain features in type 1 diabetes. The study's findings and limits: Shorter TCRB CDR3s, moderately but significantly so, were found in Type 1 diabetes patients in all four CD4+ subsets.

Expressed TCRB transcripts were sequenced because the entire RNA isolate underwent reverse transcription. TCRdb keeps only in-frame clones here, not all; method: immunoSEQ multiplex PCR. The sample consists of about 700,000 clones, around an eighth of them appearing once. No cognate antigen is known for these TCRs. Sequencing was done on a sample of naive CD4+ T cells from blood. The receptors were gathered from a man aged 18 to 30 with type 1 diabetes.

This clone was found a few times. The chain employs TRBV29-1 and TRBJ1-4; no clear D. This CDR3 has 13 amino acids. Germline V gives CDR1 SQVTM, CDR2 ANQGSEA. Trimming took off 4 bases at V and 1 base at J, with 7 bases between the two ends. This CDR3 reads CSVARGTNEKLFF. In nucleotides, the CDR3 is TGCAGCGTTGCCCGAGGAACTAATGAAAAACTGTTTTTT.

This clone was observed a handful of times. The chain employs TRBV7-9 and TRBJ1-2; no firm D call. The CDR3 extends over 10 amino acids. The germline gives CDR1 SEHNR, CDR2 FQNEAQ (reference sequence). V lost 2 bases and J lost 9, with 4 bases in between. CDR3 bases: TGTGCCAGCAGCTTAAATCGCTACACCTTC. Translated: CASSLNRYTF.

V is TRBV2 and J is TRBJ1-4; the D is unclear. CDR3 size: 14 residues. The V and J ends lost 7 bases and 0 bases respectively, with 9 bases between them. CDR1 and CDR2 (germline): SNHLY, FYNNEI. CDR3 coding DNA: TGTGCCAGCACTTCAGTTGCAACTAATGAAAAACTGTTTTTT. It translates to CASTSVATNEKLFF. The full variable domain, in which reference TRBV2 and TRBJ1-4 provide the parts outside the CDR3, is EPEVTQTPSHQVTQMGQEVILRCVPISNHLYFYWYRQILGQKVEFLVSFYNNEISEKSEIFDDQFSVERPDGSNFTLKIRSTKLEDSAMYFCASTSVATNEKLFFGSGTQLSVL.

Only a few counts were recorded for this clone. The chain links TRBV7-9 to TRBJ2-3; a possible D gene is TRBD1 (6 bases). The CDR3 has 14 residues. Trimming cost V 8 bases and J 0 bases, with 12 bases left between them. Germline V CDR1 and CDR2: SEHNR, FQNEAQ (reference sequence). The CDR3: CASLRGGSTDTQYF. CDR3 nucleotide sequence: TGTGCCAGCTTGAGAGGGGGAAGCACAGATACGCAGTATTTT. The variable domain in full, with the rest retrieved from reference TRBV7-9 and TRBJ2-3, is DTGVSQNPRHKITKRGQNVTFRCDPISEHNRLYWYRQTLGQGPEFLTYFQNEAQLEKSRLLSDRFSAERPKGSFSTLEIQRTEQGDSAMYLCASLRGGSTDTQYFGPGTRLTVL.

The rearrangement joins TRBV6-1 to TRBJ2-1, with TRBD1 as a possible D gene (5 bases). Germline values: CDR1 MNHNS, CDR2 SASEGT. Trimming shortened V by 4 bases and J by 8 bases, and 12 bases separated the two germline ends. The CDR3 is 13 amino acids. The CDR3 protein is CASSVQGTDEQFF. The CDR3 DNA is TGTGCCAGCAGTGTGCAGGGAACCGATGAGCAGTTCTTC.

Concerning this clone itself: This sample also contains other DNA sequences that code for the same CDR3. CDR3 residues: CAWSSTYEQYF. The CDR3 DNA is TGTGCCTGGAGTTCGACATACGAGCAGTACTTC. The chain uses TRBV30 and TRBJ2-7; D gene uncertain. Between the trimmed V and J ends, which lost 2 bases and 4 bases, there was a span of 6 bases. Germline V lookup: CDR1 GTSNPN, CDR2 SVGIG (reference sequence). The CDR3 is made up of 11 amino acids.

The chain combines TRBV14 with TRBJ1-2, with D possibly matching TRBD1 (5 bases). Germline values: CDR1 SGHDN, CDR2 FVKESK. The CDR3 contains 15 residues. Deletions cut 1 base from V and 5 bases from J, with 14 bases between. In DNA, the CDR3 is TGTGCCAGCAGCCAAGCAAATGACAGAGGATATGGCTACACCTTC. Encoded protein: CASSQANDRGYGYTF.

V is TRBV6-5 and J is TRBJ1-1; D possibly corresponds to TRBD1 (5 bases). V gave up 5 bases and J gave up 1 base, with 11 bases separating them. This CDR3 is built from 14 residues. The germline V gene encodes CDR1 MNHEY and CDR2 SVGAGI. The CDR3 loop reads CASSRGRRNTEAFF. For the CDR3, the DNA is TGTGCCAGCAGTAGGGGACGGCGGAACACTGAAGCTTTCTTT.

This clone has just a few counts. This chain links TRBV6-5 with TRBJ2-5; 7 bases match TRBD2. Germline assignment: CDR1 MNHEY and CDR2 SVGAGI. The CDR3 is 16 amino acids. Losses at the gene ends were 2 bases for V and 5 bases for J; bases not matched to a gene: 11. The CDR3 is CASSYGGDYPGETQYF. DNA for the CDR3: TGTGCCAGCAGTTACGGTGGGGACTACCCCGGGGAGACCCAGTACTTC.

The DNA of the CDR3 is TGTGCCTGGAGTGCGAATGTGAGGGAGACCCAGTACTTC. This sequence encodes CAWSANVRETQYF. The chain joins TRBV30 to TRBJ2-5; no definite D call. Germline assignment: CDR1 GTSNPN and CDR2 SVGIG (reference sequence). The CDR3 consists of 13 residues. V shed 1 base and J shed 5 bases, with 11 bases lying between them.

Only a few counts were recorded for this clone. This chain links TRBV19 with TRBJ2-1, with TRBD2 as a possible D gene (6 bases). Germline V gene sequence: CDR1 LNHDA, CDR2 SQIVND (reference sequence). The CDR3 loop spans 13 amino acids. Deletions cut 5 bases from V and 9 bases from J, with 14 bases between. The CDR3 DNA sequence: TGTGCCAGTAGTGTGGGGGAGGTGGCTGAGCAGTTCTTC. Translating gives CASSVGEVAEQFF.

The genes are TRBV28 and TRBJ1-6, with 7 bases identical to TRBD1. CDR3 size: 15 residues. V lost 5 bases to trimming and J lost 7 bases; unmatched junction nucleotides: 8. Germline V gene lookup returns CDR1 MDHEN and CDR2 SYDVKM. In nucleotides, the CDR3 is TGTGCCAGCAGTAGAGAGGGGGCGAGAAATTCACCCCTCCACTTT. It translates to CASSREGARNSPLHF. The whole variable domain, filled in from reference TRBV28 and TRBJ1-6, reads DVKVTQSSRYLVKRTGEKVFLECVQDMDHENMFWYRQDPGLGLRLIYFSYDVKMKEKGDIPEGYSVSREKKERFSLILESASTNQTSMYLCASSREGARNSPLHFGNGTRLTVT.

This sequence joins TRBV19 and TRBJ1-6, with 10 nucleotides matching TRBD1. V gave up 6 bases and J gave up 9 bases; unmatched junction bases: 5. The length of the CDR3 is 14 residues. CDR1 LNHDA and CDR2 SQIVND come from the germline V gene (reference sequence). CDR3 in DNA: TGTGCCAGTAGGACAGGGGGCGATACTTCACCCCTCCACTTT. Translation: CASRTGGDTSPLHF.

DNA of the CDR3: TGCAGCGTTGGGGGGCCGGGACAGGAGCAGTACTTC. This codes for CSVGGPGQEQYF. The rearrangement links TRBV29-1 to TRBJ2-7; TRBD1 matches 7 bases. Germline CDR1 and CDR2: SQVTM and ANQGSEA. The CDR3 length is 12 residues. The ends lost 4 bases at V and 7 bases at J; junction bases unmatched: 7.

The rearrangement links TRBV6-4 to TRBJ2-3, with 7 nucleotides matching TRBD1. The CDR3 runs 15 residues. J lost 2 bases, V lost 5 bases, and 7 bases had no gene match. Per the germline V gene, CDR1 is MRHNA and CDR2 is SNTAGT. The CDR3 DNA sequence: TGTGCCAGCAGTCGGGACAGTATTTACACAGATACGCAGTATTTT. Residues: CASSRDSIYTDTQYF.

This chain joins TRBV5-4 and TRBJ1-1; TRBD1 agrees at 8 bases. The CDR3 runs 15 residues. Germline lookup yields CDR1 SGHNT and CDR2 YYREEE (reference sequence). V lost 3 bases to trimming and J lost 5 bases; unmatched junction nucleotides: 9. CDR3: CASSSRTGSATEAFF. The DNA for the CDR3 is TGTGCCAGCAGCTCTCGGACAGGGTCGGCGACTGAAGCTTTCTTT.

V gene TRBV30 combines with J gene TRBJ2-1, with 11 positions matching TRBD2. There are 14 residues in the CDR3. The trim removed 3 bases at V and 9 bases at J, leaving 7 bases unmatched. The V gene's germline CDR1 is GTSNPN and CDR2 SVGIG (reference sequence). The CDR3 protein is CAWRIAGGPGEQFF. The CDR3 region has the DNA TGTGCCTGGAGGATAGCGGGGGGGCCGGGTGAGCAGTTCTTC.

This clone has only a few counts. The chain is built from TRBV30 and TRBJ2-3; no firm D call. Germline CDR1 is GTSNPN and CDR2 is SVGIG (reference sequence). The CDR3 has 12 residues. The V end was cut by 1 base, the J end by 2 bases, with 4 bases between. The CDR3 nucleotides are TGTGCCTGGAGTGAAGTCACAGATACGCAGTATTTT. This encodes CAWSEVTDTQYF.

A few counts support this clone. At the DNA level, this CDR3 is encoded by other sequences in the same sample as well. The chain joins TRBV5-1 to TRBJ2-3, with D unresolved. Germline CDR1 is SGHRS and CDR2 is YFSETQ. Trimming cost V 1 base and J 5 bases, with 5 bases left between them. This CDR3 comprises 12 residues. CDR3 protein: CASSLSGDTQYF. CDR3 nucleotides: TGCGCCAGCAGCTTGTCAGGAGATACGCAGTATTTT.

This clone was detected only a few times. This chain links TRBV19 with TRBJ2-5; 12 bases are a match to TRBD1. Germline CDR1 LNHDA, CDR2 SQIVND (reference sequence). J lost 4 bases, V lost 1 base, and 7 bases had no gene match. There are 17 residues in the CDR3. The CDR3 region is CASSIAGTGGYGETQYF. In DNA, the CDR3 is TGTGCCAGTAGTATAGCGGGGACAGGGGGCTATGGAGAGACCCAGTACTTC.

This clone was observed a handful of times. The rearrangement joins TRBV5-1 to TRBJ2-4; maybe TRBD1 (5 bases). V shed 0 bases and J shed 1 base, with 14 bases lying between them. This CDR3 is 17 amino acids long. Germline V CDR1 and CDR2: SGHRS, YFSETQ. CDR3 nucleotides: TGCGCCAGCAGCTTGGACGACAGAATGAAGGCCAAAAACATTCAGTACTTC. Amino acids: CASSLDDRMKAKNIQYF.

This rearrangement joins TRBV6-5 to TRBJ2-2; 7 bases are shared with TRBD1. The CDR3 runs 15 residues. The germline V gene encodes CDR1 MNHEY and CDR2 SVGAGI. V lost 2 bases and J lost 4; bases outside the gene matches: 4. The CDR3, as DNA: TGTGCCAGCAGTTACGACGACAGGGTCACCGGGGAGCTGTTTTTT. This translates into CASSYDDRVTGELFF.

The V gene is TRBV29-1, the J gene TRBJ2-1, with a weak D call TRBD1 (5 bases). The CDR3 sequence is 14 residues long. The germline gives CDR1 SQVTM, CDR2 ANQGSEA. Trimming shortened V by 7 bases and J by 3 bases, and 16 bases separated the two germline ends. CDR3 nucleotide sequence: TGCAGCGCCGCGTCAGGGATGAGCTACAATGAGCAGTTCTTC. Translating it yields CSAASGMSYNEQFF.

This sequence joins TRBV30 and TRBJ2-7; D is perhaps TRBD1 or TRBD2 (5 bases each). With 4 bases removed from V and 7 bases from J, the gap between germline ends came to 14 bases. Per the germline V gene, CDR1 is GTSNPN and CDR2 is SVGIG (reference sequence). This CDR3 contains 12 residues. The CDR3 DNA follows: TGTGCCTGGACGATCGGGACCGGGGAGCAGTACTTC. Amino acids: CAWTIGTGEQYF.

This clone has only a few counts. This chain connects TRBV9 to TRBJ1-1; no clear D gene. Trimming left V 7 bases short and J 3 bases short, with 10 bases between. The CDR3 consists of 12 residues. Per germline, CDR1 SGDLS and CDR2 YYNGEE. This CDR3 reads CASGPVDTEAFF. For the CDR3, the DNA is TGTGCCAGCGGACCCGTCGACACTGAAGCTTTCTTT.

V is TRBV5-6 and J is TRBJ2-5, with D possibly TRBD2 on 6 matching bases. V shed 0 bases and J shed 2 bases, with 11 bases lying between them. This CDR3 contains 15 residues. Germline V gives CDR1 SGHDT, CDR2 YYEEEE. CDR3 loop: CASSLGAGSQETQYF. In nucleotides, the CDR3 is TGTGCCAGCAGCTTGGGTGCGGGGTCACAAGAGACCCAGTACTTC.

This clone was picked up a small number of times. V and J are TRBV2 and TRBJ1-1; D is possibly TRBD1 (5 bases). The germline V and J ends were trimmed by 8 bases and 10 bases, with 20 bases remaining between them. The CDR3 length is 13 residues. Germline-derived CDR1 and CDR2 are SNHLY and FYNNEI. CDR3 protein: CASRNDGGLGAFF. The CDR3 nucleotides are TGTGCCAGCCGGAACGACGGGGGTTTGGGAGCTTTCTTT.

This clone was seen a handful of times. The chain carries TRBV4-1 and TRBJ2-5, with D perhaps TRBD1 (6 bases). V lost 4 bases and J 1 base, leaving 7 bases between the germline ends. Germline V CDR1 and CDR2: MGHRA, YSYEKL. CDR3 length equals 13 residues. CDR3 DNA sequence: TGCGCCAGCAGCCGGACAGCCCAAGAGACCCAGTACTTC. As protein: CASSRTAQETQYF.

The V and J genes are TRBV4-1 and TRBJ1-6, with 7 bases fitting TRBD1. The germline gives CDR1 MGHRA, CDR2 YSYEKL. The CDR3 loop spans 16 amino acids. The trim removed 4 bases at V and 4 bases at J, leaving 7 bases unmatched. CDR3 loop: CASSPSPGQYNSPLHF. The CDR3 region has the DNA TGCGCCAGCAGCCCATCGCCGGGACAGTATAATTCACCCCTCCACTTT.

This chain's CDR3 is CASSLSRGSQETQYF. DNA of the CDR3: TGTGCCAGCAGCTTGTCGCGAGGATCCCAAGAGACCCAGTACTTC. V and J are TRBV5-6 and TRBJ2-5; D is ambiguous. CDR3 length: 15 residues. Trimming left V 1 base short and J 1 base short, with 11 bases between. The V gene's germline CDR1 is SGHDT and CDR2 YYEEEE. Combining the CDR3 with reference TRBV5-6 and TRBJ2-5 gives the whole variable domain DAGVTQSPTHLIKTRGQQVTLRCSPKSGHDTVSWYQQALGQGPQFIFQYYEEEERQRGNFPDRFSGHQFPNYSSELNVNALLLGDSALYLCASSLSRGSQETQYFGPGTRLLVL.